These T cell receptor beta chains were read from a single sample in a study of cytomegalovirus exposure and HLA in healthy donors. Assay used: immunoSEQ multiplex PCR; TCRdb lists only in-frame clones, some missing. Of about 88,000 clones listed, 84% are singletons. Input material: PBMCs. The receptors come from a woman between 18 and 29 years old in good health and CMV-seropositive. Both conserved end residues are part of each CDR3. The D gene is left open where the match is weak.

cdr3_length	j_call	v_call	d_call	cdr3_aa
16	TRBJ2-1	TRBV7-9	TRBD2	CASSLFQGAGGDEQFF
14	TRBJ2-5	TRBV5-1	TRBD2	CASSPPGGGETQYF
15	TRBJ1-4	TRBV10-1	TRBD1	CASSNGQGANEKLFF
13	TRBJ2-2	TRBV7-9	NA	CASSPQRIGELFF
18	TRBJ2-1	TRBV11-3	TRBD2	CASSLEYIAGGRLNEQFF
15	TRBJ2-1	TRBV10-1	NA	CASSDGQSSYNEQFF
16	TRBJ2-1	TRBV7-2	TRBD2	CASSLFSGAYYNEQFF
15	TRBJ2-3	TRBV10-3	TRBD1	CAIRATGGRADTQYF
14	TRBJ2-7	TRBV5-6	TRBD1	CASSLGTGGYEQYF
15	TRBJ2-1	TRBV5-1	NA	CASSFDSTSTNEQFF
14	TRBJ2-4	TRBV27	TRBD1	CASSGNRGKNIQYF
21	TRBJ2-2	TRBV28	TRBD2	CASSLASGRSGGAARTGELFF
11	TRBJ1-5	TRBV28	NA	CASSLSQPQHF
15	TRBJ1-2	TRBV28	TRBD1	CASDLGTGLNYGYTF
11	TRBJ2-3	TRBV28	NA	CASSPRDTQYF
15	TRBJ2-7	TRBV6-5	TRBD2	CASSYSTSGVYEQYF
17	TRBJ2-6	TRBV7-9	TRBD2	CASSRTSGGSGANVLTF
17	TRBJ2-3	TRBV27	TRBD2	CASRRLAGGRSTDTQYF
14	TRBJ1-1	TRBV5-1	NA	CASSLPGGRTEAFF
17	TRBJ1-3	TRBV10-3	NA	CAISAGEALPSGNTIYF
15	TRBJ1-4	TRBV5-1	TRBD1	CASSLQGQGNEKLFF
13	TRBJ1-5	TRBV28	TRBD1	CASGTGRVQPQHF
16	TRBJ1-5	TRBV28	TRBD1	CASSRGTGSGPQPQHF
15	TRBJ2-5	TRBV7-7	NA	CASSLAERGIETQYF
13	TRBJ2-2	TRBV6-6	NA	CASVTDNTGELFF
16	TRBJ2-4	TRBV7-9	NA	CASTPPREAAKNIQYF
14	TRBJ2-7	TRBV28	NA	CASSLGGPVYEQYF
16	TRBJ1-2	TRBV7-2	TRBD1	CASSLVPGQGPYGYTF
15	TRBJ2-1	TRBV5-1	TRBD2	CASSFTSGGLNEQFF
17	TRBJ2-3	TRBV27	TRBD2	CASSFLRAGGMTDTQYF
14	TRBJ1-2	TRBV4-2	NA	CASSQDGFVYGYTF
14	TRBJ2-7	TRBV5-6	NA	CASSFTGTAYEQYF
13	TRBJ2-7	TRBV19	TRBD1	CASSPRTGREQYF
15	TRBJ2-3	TRBV11-2	NA	CASSILQRGTDTQYF
14	TRBJ2-7	TRBV9	TRBD1	CASSTGQGSYEQYF
15	TRBJ1-1	TRBV30	NA	CAWSALDGEGTEAFF
12	TRBJ2-7	TRBV19	TRBD1	CASSSQGREQYF